The 10 T cell receptor beta chains below all came from one sample that was sequenced in a study of blood T cells in healthy people across ages. It was with a sample-barcoded 5' primer and a J-beta primer mix that a second PCR of roughly 7 to 12 cycles was run. TCRdb re-derived calls from the 5' RACE reads in MiXCR, one entry per CDR3 protein. The sample consists of 1.5 million to 2 million distinct CDR3 sequences, roughly 30% of them appearing once. Sequencing input: blood. These TCRs come from a woman aged 30 to 39 in good health.

Comment on this clonotype: One end of the junction is discordant with germline, which a read error may explain. The CDR3 protein is CASSLYGSGTGANVLTF. The CDR3 DNA sequence: TGCGCCAGCAGCTTATACGGTAGTGGGACCGGGGCCAACGTCCTGACTTTC. V and J are TRBV13 and TRBJ2-6, with D perhaps given as TRBD1 or TRBD2 (5 bases each). CDR1 is PRHDT, CDR2 FYEKMQ, per germline (reference sequence). This CDR3 comprises 17 residues.

The chain combines TRBV20-1 with TRBJ2-5, with D hard to call. The length of the CDR3 is 16 residues. Trimming left V 2 bases short and J 3 bases short, with 19 bases between. Germline V gives CDR1 DFQATT, CDR2 SNEGSKA (reference sequence). The CDR3 nucleotides are TGCAGTGCTAGACCTCCGACTCCTGACCTTAAAGAGACCCAGTACTTC. The encoded protein is CSARPPTPDLKETQYF.

This clonotype was detected ten times or more. The chain is built from TRBV10-3 and TRBJ2-1; TRBD2 agrees at 14 bases. The J segment lost 7 bases and the V segment lost 4 bases, leaving 9 bases of the junction unmatched. CDR1 is ENHRY and CDR2 is SYGVKD in the germline V gene. The CDR3 extends over 17 amino acids. CDR3 DNA: TGTGCCATCAGTGGCCGAACCGGGACTAGCGGGAGTAATGAGCAGTTCTTC. It translates to CAISGRTGTSGSNEQFF.

This chain uses TRBV5-1 with TRBJ2-7, with D perhaps TRBD1 (6 bases). The CDR3 has 15 residues. The V end lost 6 bases, the J end lost 5 bases, and 21 bases lay between the germline ends. The V gene's germline CDR1 is SGHRS and CDR2 YFSETQ. For the CDR3, the DNA is TGCGCCAGCAAACTTGGATGGACAGAAGTCAACGAGCAGTACTTC. Protein sequence: CASKLGWTEVNEQYF.

This clonotype was seen repeatedly, ten times or more. The chain employs TRBV10-3 and TRBJ1-6, with D unresolved. This CDR3 has 17 amino acids. The V end lost 5 bases, the J end lost 6 bases, and 20 bases lay between the germline ends. The V gene's germline CDR1 is ENHRY and CDR2 SYGVKD. This CDR3 is CAISPTGSVTANSPLHF. The CDR3 DNA reads as TGTGCCATCAGTCCCACGGGCTCGGTTACGGCTAATTCACCCCTCCACTTT.

This clonotype was detected many times. The rearrangement uses TRBV3-1 and TRBJ2-5; TRBD2 aligns across 14 bases. The CDR3 extends over 16 amino acids. Germline CDR1 LGHDT, CDR2 YNNKEL (reference sequence). The ends lost 5 bases at V and 4 bases at J; junction bases unmatched: 6. The CDR3 reads CASSSRLAGGGETQYF. DNA of the CDR3: TGTGCCAGCAGCTCGCGACTAGCGGGAGGGGGAGAGACCCAGTACTTC.

This clonotype was counted at least ten times. V usage is TRBV12-3 or TRBV12-4 and J usage is TRBJ2-5; D perhaps matches TRBD2 (6 bases). Trimming stripped 3 bases from V and 10 bases from J, with 30 bases between. The CDR3 covers 18 residues. The CDR3 sequence is CASSFYPTGRNLRGDQYF. Written as DNA, the CDR3 is TGTGCCAGCAGTTTCTACCCCACGGGGCGCAACCTCCGCGGGGACCAGTACTTC.

For this clonotype: The final CDR3 position lacks the conserved phenylalanine or tryptophan, pointing to a likely read error. V is TRBV6-4 and J is TRBJ2-1; D is possibly TRBD2 (7 bases). V was pared by 0 bases and J by 5 bases, with 11 bases between. The germline CDR1 and CDR2 sequences are MRHNA and SNTAGT. This CDR3 contains 15 residues. The CDR3 is CASSDSAGANNEQFV. Written as DNA, the CDR3 is TGTGCCAGCAGTGACTCTGCGGGGGCTAACAATGAGCAGTTCGTC.

The V gene is TRBV20-1, the J gene TRBJ2-3; 12 bases are a match to TRBD2. In germline, CDR1 is DFQATT, CDR2 SNEGSKA (reference sequence). There are 14 residues in the CDR3. The J segment lost 8 bases and the V segment lost 3 bases, leaving 6 bases of the junction unmatched. CDR3 sequence: CSASSTSGSSTQYF. CDR3 nucleotide sequence: TGCAGTGCTAGCTCGACTAGCGGGAGTTCTACGCAGTATTTT.

The V gene is TRBV6-4, the J gene TRBJ2-1, with D uncertain. Near its end, the DNA agrees better with TRBJ2-7, so the J call may be wrong. The CDR3 is made up of 14 amino acids. CDR1 MRHNA and CDR2 SNTAGT come from the germline V gene. CDR3 in DNA: TGTGCCAGCAGTCCGACACATACCTACAATGAGCAGTACTTC. Protein sequence: CASSPTHTYNEQYF.